A single sample is the source of the 4 T cell receptor beta chains below, sequenced in a study of T-cell reconstitution after alpha-beta-depleted transplantation in children. Unique molecular identifiers were incorporated during preparation of the TCRbeta library. TCRdb reprocessed the PCR reads via MiXCR and lists one record per CDR3 protein. The table shows over 450,000 distinct CDR3 sequences, with roughly a tenth occurring only once. Here the sequenced sample was PBMCs, taken before TCRalphabeta/CD19-depleted stem cell transplant. The receptors shown here come from a child aged 2 to 10 with inherited bone marrow failure, due to receive a stem cell transplant.

V and J are TRBV27 and TRBJ1-1, with a weak D call TRBD1 (5 bases). The germline V gene encodes CDR1 MNHEY and CDR2 SMNVEV (reference sequence). The CDR3 covers 13 residues. V gave up 2 bases and J gave up 8 bases, with 12 bases separating them. The CDR3 here is CASSLGREREAFF. The CDR3 region has the DNA TGTGCCAGCAGTTTAGGCAGGGAGCGGGAAGCTTTCTTT.

This clonotype occurred a few times. The chain's CDR3 is CASIPSGTSGNGEYEQYF. CDR3 DNA: TGTGCCAGCATCCCTTCCGGGACTAGCGGGAACGGGGAATACGAGCAGTACTTC. The rearrangement joins TRBV27 to TRBJ2-7; 13 bases match TRBD2. The CDR3 length is 18 residues. The germline V gene has CDR1 MNHEY and CDR2 SMNVEV (reference sequence). The V and J ends lost 7 bases and 4 bases, in that order; junction bases with no gene match: 16.

This clonotype was picked up a small number of times. The DNA of the CDR3 is TGTGCCACCAGCGCATACAGGGCCTTTACCTACGAGCAGTACTTC. Translated, it gives CATSAYRAFTYEQYF. The chain is built from TRBV15 and TRBJ2-7; D perhaps matches TRBD1 (6 bases). Per the germline V gene, CDR1 is LNHNV and CDR2 is YYDKDF (reference sequence). V was cut by 5 bases and J by 2 bases, with 16 bases left in between. This CDR3 has 15 residues.

The rearrangement uses TRBV11-2 and TRBJ2-3; possible D gene TRBD1, 6 bases. V was shortened by 5 bases and J by 9 bases, with 18 bases between the two germline ends. The CDR3 spans 14 residues. Germline values: CDR1 SGHAT, CDR2 FQNNGV. The CDR3 DNA reads TGTGCCAGCAGCCTTACGGGGACAATGGCGACGCAGTATTTT. It yields the protein CASSLTGTMATQYF.